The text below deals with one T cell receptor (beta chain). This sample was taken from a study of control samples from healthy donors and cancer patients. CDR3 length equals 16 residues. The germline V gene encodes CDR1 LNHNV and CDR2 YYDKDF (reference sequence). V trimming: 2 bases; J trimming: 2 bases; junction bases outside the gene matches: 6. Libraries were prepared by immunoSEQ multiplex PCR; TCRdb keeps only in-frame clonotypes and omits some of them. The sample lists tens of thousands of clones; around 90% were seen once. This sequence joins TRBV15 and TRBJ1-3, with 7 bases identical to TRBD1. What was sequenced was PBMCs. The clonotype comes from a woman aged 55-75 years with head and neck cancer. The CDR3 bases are TGTGCCACCAGCAGAACCGGGACAGCAGCTGGAAACACCATATATTTT. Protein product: CATSRTGTAAGNTIYF.